A single sample is the source of the 29 T cell receptor beta chains below, sequenced in a study of blood T cell repertoires in COVID-19. TCRdb's copy holds only in-frame clones and misses some; the assay was immunoSEQ multiplex PCR. The sample holds under 200,000 clones, around 85% seen once. The specimen was peripheral blood. The receptors were sampled from a woman aged 80 or over with acute or convalescent COVID-19.

This chain joins TRBV9 and TRBJ2-3, with 8 bases matching TRBD2. The length of the CDR3 is 17 residues. Trimming took 6 bases from V and 6 from J; bases not matched to a gene: 18. Germline V gene lookup returns CDR1 SGDLS and CDR2 YYNGEE. The CDR3 DNA reads as TGTGCCAGCACCCCGGGAGGGGGTCGTGCCGGGATGGATACGCAGTATTTT. It translates to CASTPGGGRAGMDTQYF.

This clone was counted a few times. This chain connects TRBV9 to TRBJ2-1, with D unresolved. Germline V gene data show CDR1 as SGDLS and CDR2 as YYNGEE. The V end lost 0 bases, the J end lost 0 bases, and 10 bases lay between the germline ends. This CDR3 has 16 amino acids. The DNA for the CDR3 is TGTGCCAGCAGCGTAGCCCCTCATAGCTCCTACAATGAGCAGTTCTTC. Protein product: CASSVAPHSSYNEQFF.

This chain connects TRBV3-1 (or the pseudogene TRBV3-2) to TRBJ1-5; D not resolved. V gave up 0 bases and J gave up 3 bases, with 15 bases separating them. CDR3 size: 17 residues. Germline loops: CDR1 LGHDT, CDR2 YNNKEL (reference sequence). CDR3 sequence (DNA): TGTGCCAGCAGCCAAGATATAGGACGGGAAAACAATCAGCCCCAGCATTTT. Protein sequence: CASSQDIGRENNQPQHF.

The gene calls are TRBV5-1 and TRBJ1-4; D unresolved. Trimming pared 4 bases from V and 6 bases from J, leaving 19 bases between. Per germline, CDR1 SGHRS and CDR2 YFSETQ. The CDR3 sequence is 16 residues long. The CDR3: CASSPLGRGRDEKLFF. The CDR3 DNA reads as TGCGCCAGCAGCCCCCTTGGACGGGGAAGGGATGAAAAACTGTTTTTT.

The chain links TRBV27 to TRBJ1-5, with D possibly matching TRBD1 (5 bases). Germline V lookup: CDR1 MNHEY, CDR2 SMNVEV (reference sequence). V lost 6 bases and J lost 2, with 14 bases in between. CDR3 length: 15 amino acids. The CDR3 sequence: CASRRGGDGNQPQHF. CDR3 sequence (DNA): TGTGCCAGCAGGAGAGGAGGGGATGGCAATCAGCCCCAGCATTTT.

The V call is TRBV3-1 (or the pseudogene TRBV3-2), the J call TRBJ2-2, with D possibly being TRBD1 (6 bases). V lost 0 bases and J 4 bases, leaving 12 bases between the germline ends. Germline V gives CDR1 LGHDT, CDR2 YNNKEL (reference sequence). CDR3 size: 16 residues. The CDR3 spells CASSQEGGMGTGELFF. The CDR3 DNA is TGTGCCAGCAGCCAAGAAGGGGGAATGGGCACCGGGGAGCTGTTTTTT.

The chain has TRBV4-1 and TRBJ1-4, with D unresolved. Trimming removed 2 bases from V and 8 bases from J, with 18 bases in between. Germline V gene lookup returns CDR1 MGHRA and CDR2 YSYEKL. CDR3 length: 16 amino acids. The chain's CDR3 is CASSQIETAFREKLFF. CDR3 nucleotide sequence: TGCGCCAGCAGCCAAATAGAAACGGCCTTCAGGGAAAAACTGTTTTTT.

V and J are TRBV9 and TRBJ1-3; D gene ambiguous. CDR1 SGDLS and CDR2 YYNGEE come from the germline V gene. Trimming removed 4 bases at V and 0 bases at J, with 5 bases between. The length of the CDR3 is 13 residues. CDR3 bases: TGTGCCAGCAGCTCCCACTCTGGAAACACCATATATTTT. It codes for CASSSHSGNTIYF.

This clone was found once. This chain uses TRBV11-2 with TRBJ2-5, with unresolved D. Germline CDR1 SGHAT, CDR2 FQNNGV. V lost 0 bases to trimming and J lost 0 bases, with 11 bases between them. The CDR3 runs to 16 residues. In DNA, the CDR3 is TGTGCCAGCAGCTTAGATCCAGCGCAGTACCAAGAGACCCAGTACTTC. This gives the protein CASSLDPAQYQETQYF.

This rearrangement joins TRBV10-3 to TRBJ2-7; TRBD1 matches 10 bases. With 0 bases clipped from V and 4 bases from J, the junction kept 6 bases outside the gene matches. Per the germline V gene, CDR1 is ENHRY and CDR2 is SYGVKD. CDR3 length equals 16 residues. The DNA of the CDR3 is TGTGCCATCAGTGAGTCCTCTTCGGGACAGGGGTACGAGCAGTACTTC. This translates into CAISESSSGQGYEQYF.

The chain joins TRBV2 to TRBJ1-2; a possible D gene is TRBD1 (5 bases). V was trimmed by 8 bases and J by 1 base, leaving 11 bases between them. The length of the CDR3 is 13 residues. CDR1 is SNHLY, CDR2 FYNNEI, per germline. The CDR3, as DNA: TGTGCCAGCCTCATTCAGGGTAACTATGGCTACACCTTC. Translation gives CASLIQGNYGYTF.

This chain links TRBV5-1 with TRBJ1-1; D unclear. V gave up 6 bases and J gave up 4 bases, with 13 bases separating them. Germline V lookup: CDR1 SGHRS, CDR2 YFSETQ. This CDR3 has 13 amino acids. Written as DNA, the CDR3 is TGCGCCAGCACCCCCGAGTCGGGCACTGAAGCTTTCTTT. It yields the protein CASTPESGTEAFF.

V usage is TRBV5-5 and J usage is TRBJ2-2; TRBD2 matches at 11 bases. Germline lookup yields CDR1 SGHKS and CDR2 YYEKEE (reference sequence). V gave up 2 bases and J gave up 5 bases; unmatched junction bases: 5. The CDR3 length is 16 residues. The CDR3 bases are TGTGCCAGCAGCTTCAGACTAGCGGGGTTGACCGGGGAGCTGTTTTTT. It yields the protein CASSFRLAGLTGELFF.

This clone occurred a few times. The chain has TRBV5-4 and TRBJ1-4; 8 bases align to TRBD1. With 0 bases clipped from V and 4 bases from J, the junction kept 8 bases outside the gene matches. CDR1 and CDR2 from the germline V gene are SGHNT and YYREEE (reference sequence). The CDR3 consists of 17 residues. The CDR3 spells CASSLGTGLGVNEKLFF. The CDR3 nucleotides read TGTGCCAGCAGCTTGGGGACAGGGCTTGGGGTTAATGAAAAACTGTTTTTT.

V is TRBV19 and J is TRBJ2-7, with 10 bases identical to TRBD1. Germline V gene data show CDR1 as LNHDA and CDR2 as SQIVND (reference sequence). V lost 7 bases, J lost 1 base, and 10 bases stayed unmatched. This CDR3 has 16 residues. CDR3 nucleotides: TGTGCCAGTACCCCGGGACAGGGGATAAATTCCTACGAGCAGTACTTC. As protein: CASTPGQGINSYEQYF.

This clone appeared a few times. This rearrangement joins TRBV5-1 to TRBJ2-3, with a possible D match to TRBD1 (5 bases). The CDR3 covers 16 residues. Between the trimmed V and J ends, which lost 6 bases and 2 bases, there was a span of 19 bases. The V gene's germline CDR1 is SGHRS and CDR2 YFSETQ. For the CDR3, the DNA is TGCGCCAGCAACTCCATAGACAGACAACCCACAGATACGCAGTATTTT. This encodes CASNSIDRQPTDTQYF.

The J gene is TRBJ1-1, the V gene TRBV6-6, with a possible D match to TRBD1 (5 bases). CDR3 length: 13 residues. Germline V gene lookup returns CDR1 MNHNY and CDR2 SVGAGI (reference sequence). The germline V and J ends were trimmed by 1 base and 3 bases, with 6 bases remaining between them. CDR3 bases: TGTGCCAGCAGTTACTTAGGGGACACTGAAGCTTTCTTT. Residues: CASSYLGDTEAFF.

The genes are TRBV7-9 and TRBJ2-3; 7 bases fit TRBD2. Germline V CDR1 and CDR2: SEHNR, FQNEAQ (reference sequence). V lost 5 bases to trimming and J lost 2 bases; unmatched junction nucleotides: 7. The CDR3 extends over 15 amino acids. The CDR3 reads CASSPGGSATDTQYF. The CDR3 bases are TGTGCCAGCAGCCCCGGGGGGTCTGCCACAGATACGCAGTATTTT.

The gene calls are TRBV6-4 and TRBJ2-1; 11 nucleotides align to TRBD2. Germline values: CDR1 MRHNA, CDR2 SNTAGT. The CDR3 is 17 residues long. V gave up 4 bases and J gave up 7 bases; unmatched junction bases: 12. The CDR3 here is CASSAALLAGARNEQFF. The CDR3 DNA reads TGTGCCAGCAGTGCCGCATTACTAGCGGGAGCAAGGAATGAGCAGTTCTTC.

The table lists this clone with a few counts. The chain combines TRBV14 with TRBJ2-5; a possible D gene is TRBD2 (5 bases). There are 15 residues in the CDR3. Deletions cut 2 bases from V and 2 bases from J, with 12 bases between. Germline V gene sequence: CDR1 SGHDN, CDR2 FVKESK. The chain's CDR3 is CASSQTLGIQETQYF. DNA for the CDR3: TGTGCCAGCAGCCAAACCCTCGGGATTCAAGAGACCCAGTACTTC.

The CDR3 reads CASSSPLTGAYEQYF. In DNA form, the CDR3 reads TGTGCCAGCAGTTCCCCCCTGACGGGGGCCTACGAGCAGTACTTC. The rearrangement links TRBV27 to TRBJ2-7, with D possibly being TRBD2 (6 bases). Germline CDR1 reads MNHEY; CDR2 reads SMNVEV (reference sequence). V was pared by 4 bases and J by 2 bases, with 15 bases between. CDR3 size: 15 residues.

This rearrangement joins TRBV18 to TRBJ2-7; 7 bases are shared with TRBD2. V gave up 4 bases and J gave up 5 bases; unmatched junction bases: 14. The CDR3 spans 16 residues. From germline, CDR1 is KGHSH and CDR2 LQKENI. The CDR3 bases are TGTGCCAGCTCACAATCGGGCAGGGCTAGCGGCGACGAGCAGTACTTC. Amino acid sequence: CASSQSGRASGDEQYF.

The table lists this clone with a few counts. The chain links TRBV3-1 (or the pseudogene TRBV3-2) to TRBJ2-2; the match to TRBD2 covers 10 bases. The CDR3 extends over 20 amino acids. Germline values: CDR1 LGHDT, CDR2 YNNKEL (reference sequence). With V trimmed by 0 bases and J by 7 bases, 17 bases remained unmatched. This CDR3 is CASSQEYRGRSGRAVGELFF. The CDR3 region has the DNA TGTGCCAGCAGCCAAGAATACAGGGGAAGAAGCGGGAGGGCTGTCGGGGAGCTGTTTTTT.

The rearrangement links TRBV7-8 to TRBJ1-2, with a tentative D call TRBD1 (5 bases). CDR3 size: 17 residues. Germline V gene lookup returns CDR1 SGHVS and CDR2 FQNEAQ. The V end was cut by 2 bases, the J end by 6 bases, with 22 bases between. The CDR3 here is CASSLRLLGLGKDGYTF. In nucleotides, the CDR3 is TGTGCCAGCAGCTTACGGTTGTTGGGGCTGGGGAAGGATGGCTACACCTTC.

The V gene is TRBV9, the J gene TRBJ1-2; D perhaps matches TRBD1 (5 bases). The length of the CDR3 is 14 residues. Trimming took off 4 bases at V and 4 bases at J, with 14 bases between the two ends. Germline V gene data show CDR1 as SGDLS and CDR2 as YYNGEE. Here the CDR3 DNA reads TGTGCCAGCAGCCCGATTCTTGGGGCCTATGGCTACACCTTC. Protein product: CASSPILGAYGYTF.

This chain uses TRBV4-3 with TRBJ2-5; D uncertain. Germline V lookup: CDR1 LGHNA, CDR2 YSLEER. The V end lost 0 bases, the J end lost 4 bases, and 12 bases lay between the germline ends. This CDR3 region has 15 residues. Here the CDR3 reads CASSQDPLPRETQYF. For the CDR3, the DNA is TGCGCCAGCAGCCAAGATCCACTACCGAGAGAGACCCAGTACTTC.

This chain links TRBV27 with TRBJ1-5; tentatively, D is TRBD1 (5 bases). V shed 3 bases and J shed 5 bases, with 8 bases lying between them. CDR1 is MNHEY and CDR2 is SMNVEV in the germline V gene (reference sequence). The CDR3 extends over 13 amino acids. CDR3 in DNA: TGTGCCAGCAGTTTCGGGGGATATCAGCCCCAGCATTTT. It encodes CASSFGGYQPQHF.

The J gene is TRBJ2-3, the V gene TRBV5-8; D is perhaps TRBD2 (5 bases). Per germline, CDR1 SGHTS and CDR2 YDEGEE. The CDR3 length is 14 residues. V shed 5 bases and J shed 2 bases, with 12 bases lying between them. As DNA, the CDR3 is TGTGCCAGCAGGGGCGGGTGGGCCACAGATACGCAGTATTTT. Translated: CASRGGWATDTQYF.

V is TRBV5-5 and J is TRBJ2-5; tentatively, D is TRBD2 (5 bases). CDR1 and CDR2 (germline): SGHKS, YYEKEE (reference sequence). V was cut by 1 base and J by 3 bases, with 10 bases left in between. The CDR3 loop spans 14 amino acids. The CDR3 reads CASSLPGMKETQYF. DNA of the CDR3: TGTGCCAGCAGCTTGCCCGGGATGAAAGAGACCCAGTACTTC.